Detailed here is one T cell receptor beta chain. This sample stems from a study of blood T cell repertoires in COVID-19. Overall study: COVID-19 samples, acute and convalescent, were from the United States, Italy and Spain. Sample material is recorded as cDNA or gDNA derived from T cells, B-cell-depleted T cells, or PBMCs.

Per the original methods: Amplification from reference gene primers served as the basis for estimated nucleated cell counts. Using immunoSEQ multiplex PCR, the repertoire was profiled, and TCRdb retains in-frame clones only, with some absent. The V and J calls and the clone size are those of that table, but D and trimming were determined from the DNA. Found here are tens of thousands of clones, around 74% of them singletons; the top ten hold less than 5.5%. Sequencing was carried out using peripheral blood. The TCR comes from a woman aged 80 or over with active or convalescent COVID-19.

CDR3 sequence: CASSQEDSSNQPQHF. Here the CDR3 DNA reads TGCGCCAGCAGCCAAGAAGACAGTTCTAATCAGCCCCAGCATTTT. The chain combines TRBV4-3 with TRBJ1-5; tentatively, D is TRBD1 (5 bases). Deletions cut 0 bases from V and 4 bases from J, with 10 bases between. The germline V gene has CDR1 LGHNA and CDR2 YSLEER. CDR3 length equals 15 residues.